The clone carrying this T cell receptor (beta chain) showed up just once. Its target is unknown. V lost 4 bases to trimming and J lost 3 bases, with 10 bases between them. This CDR3 region has 14 residues. The germline gives CDR1 MNHEY, CDR2 SVGEGT. This sample is drawn from a study of T cell responses to AZD1222 COVID-19 vaccine. Study context: Doses given second, at about 4 or about 12 weeks, were pooled.

Study results and caveats: Spike was spanned by vaccine-associated CD4 TCRs, which were dominant at 160-218 and 743-854. Variant regions that are unmutated are reportedly the target of nearly half of spike-specific TCRs.

Sequenced by immunoSEQ multiplex PCR; TCRdb stores in-frame clones only, minus some. The table shows around 100,000 clones, with about 87% occurring only once. The sample consisted of peripheral blood, taken on day 0 of AZD1222 vaccination. The TCR comes from an adult in good health. This chain connects TRBV6-2 or TRBV6-3 to TRBJ2-4, with D hard to call. CDR3 in DNA: TGTGCCAGCAGTTCCGCTCGCGACAAAAACATTCAGTACTTC. It is translated as CASSSARDKNIQYF.